The clone carrying this T cell receptor (beta chain) has a handful of counts. Each CDR3 protein gets one entry after TCRdb re-called the 5' RACE reads with MiXCR. The sample contains approximately 690,000 distinct CDR3 sequences, roughly 6.2% of which appear only once. CDR3 size: 14 residues. The germline gives CDR1 SGHTA, CDR2 FQGNSA. The germline V and J ends were trimmed by 4 bases and 4 bases, with 10 bases remaining between them. This sample was included in a study of identical twins. The chain combines TRBV7-2 with TRBJ2-2; a possible D gene is TRBD1 (5 bases). The sequencing sample was made of naive T cells sorted from blood. This clonotype was sampled from a man aged 18-30 years in good health. The CDR3 DNA follows: TGTGCCAGCAGCTCAGGACACAGCACCGGGGAGCTGTTTTTT. It is translated as CASSSGHSTGELFF.